This T cell receptor (beta chain) comes out of a study of CD8+ T cells in alopecia areata (dated by TCRdb to about 2018). Broadly, across the study: The treated patients, all with moderate-to-severe alopecia areata, were enrolled in an open-label pilot trial of oral tofacitinib given at 5 to 10 mg twice daily. The RNA source kit depended on sample type: the PAXgene miRNA kit for fixed scalp, the miRNeasy kit for PBMCs, and the RNeasy kit for mouse skin. Biopsies were taken from tofacitinib-treated patients at baseline and again at 4 and 24 weeks into treatment, and several of those patients also had a later scalp biopsy. Human TCRbeta sequencing covered scalp tissue and sorted CD4+ and CD8+ peripheral blood T cells from patchy and totalis/universalis alopecia areata patients and healthy controls. To study T cell clonal expansion in alopecia areata, the researchers applied high-throughput TCRbeta sequencing to both the C3H/HeJ mouse model and human patients. Tofacitinib was given for 6 to 18 months, followed by 6 months of follow-up off drug to assess delayed response and recurrence. Amplification of TCRbeta CDR3 regions was done by immunoSEQ multiplex PCR using 35 Vbeta forward primers and 13 Jbeta reverse primers. Scalp clonality was compared among normal scalp (n=4), patchy alopecia areata scalp (n=8), and alopecia totalis/universalis scalp (n=8). In treated patients, disease severity was measured using the SALT score, which gives the percentage of scalp surface area affected. Points the paper makes about the study in general: Many expanded lesional clones were found to persist in scalp and blood during tofacitinib treatment, and relapse after treatment cessation may be partly explained by this persistence. Scalp TCR repertoire analysis is complicated because resident alphabeta T cells in normal human skin are also sequenced, whereas mouse skin is dominated by gammadelta T cells. TCR sequences shared between patients were less clear than in mice, possibly partly because of HLA diversity in the patient population. Lesional scalp, especially in alopecia totalis/universalis, showed higher clonality and more expanded CD8+ clones than normal scalp, suggesting antigenic drive. With tofacitinib, both scalp clonality and the number of expanded CD8+ clones among the top 100 scalp clones went down significantly. Because the treated cohort was small and had only one nonresponder, larger studies are needed to examine links between baseline CD8+ expansion and response.

This clone has just a few counts. Its antigen specificity is not known. Base qualities are not provided; no much larger clone lies one nucleotide away. In light of the paper, this sample's treatment or condition label describes: oral pan-JAK inhibitor, 5-10 mg twice daily. Lesional scalp punch biopsies and peripheral blood were obtained from alopecia areata patients. After PBMCs were isolated by density centrifugation and stained for CD3, CD4 and CD8, a FACSAria was used to sort CD4+ and CD8+ T cells. The method was the immunoSEQ multiplex PCR assay. To provide template for TCR sequencing, every sample had RNA extracted and reverse transcribed into cDNA. SuperScript III was used for first-strand cDNA synthesis, primed with a 2:1 mix of oligo-dT and random hexamers. A synthetic immune receptor repertoire was used to assess amplification bias, and residual bias was removed computationally. The source study handled its data this way. Raw reads were preprocessed to remove errors, and CDR3 was defined by IMGT conventions from the conserved cysteine to phenylalanine. Clonality was computed as 1 minus the Shannon entropy, with the entropy normalized by log2 of the number of productive unique TCRs. Scalp TCRbeta sequences were cross-referenced with sorted blood CD4 and CD8 repertoires so that the CD4 or CD8 identity of scalp clones could be inferred. This immuneACCESS table, as held by TCRdb, lists in-frame sequences with V and J called but not all clones. Of the missing ones, under half trace to an unresolved V gene in checked studies; the others have no known cause. For V, J and clone size, that table is used; D and trimming come from the DNA. The sample table shows hundreds of thousands of clones, and 45% to 70% are seen once. The top ten clones comprise roughly 0.88% of the sample.

CDR1 and CDR2, looked up from the germline V gene, are LGHNA and YSLEER. The CDR3 holds 15 amino acids from the cysteine to the phenylalanine. Only CDR3 DNA is held: 45 bases, read in frame from base 1. The V end loses 0 bases and the J end loses 7 bases, and a stretch of 13 bases separates them. This receptor chain uses TRBV4-3 and TRBJ2-4, with the D gene possibly TRBD1 or TRBD2, each one fitting 7 bases. This sequence originates from a human donor with alopecia areata. The starting material was CD4+ T cells sorted from blood, obtained around week 54, from a patient treated with tofacitinib. CDR3 protein: CASSQDGQGGNIQYF. The sequenced DNA is TGCGCCAGCAGCCAAGATGGGCAGGGGGGGAACATTCAGTACTTC.